This section outlines one T cell receptor (beta chain) sequence together with its context. Other nucleotide sequences from this sample produce the same CDR3. This specimen comes from a study of blood T cell repertoires in COVID-19. Across the whole study: Some COVID-19 samples were acute and others convalescent; all came from the United States, Italy and Spain. The analysed material was cDNA or gDNA that came from T cells, B-cell-depleted T cells, or PBMCs.

Looked up from germline, CDR1 is ENHRY and CDR2 is SYGVKD. The CDR3 is made up of 14 amino acids. The ends lost 6 bases at V and 1 base at J; junction bases unmatched: 5. Participant age was roughly 18 to 89 years, and participants resided in about two dozen US areas. Original methodology: Estimation of nucleated cell counts relied on the amplification of reference gene primers. The table came from immunoSEQ multiplex PCR; TCRdb's copy has only in-frame clones and leaves some out. The DNA was the basis for D and trimming; V, J and clone size are from that table. The sample has 200,000 to 300,000 clones; around 88% are singletons.

This clonotype originated in a woman aged 40 to 55 with acute COVID-19. Sequenced material: PBMCs or T cells enriched from blood (not recorded which). The chain has TRBV10-3 and TRBJ1-1; TRBD1 agrees at 7 bases. The CDR3 nucleotides are TGTGCCATCAGAACCGGGACAGCGAACACTGAAGCTTTCTTT. Protein product: CAIRTGTANTEAFF.